This TCR beta chain was found in a study of T cell responses to AZD1222 COVID-19 vaccine. Across the study: Second-dose groups at about 4 or about 12 weeks were pooled.

Notes on the study in general: Most donors were white British, females outnumbered males, and clonal diversity was possibly underestimated.

This clone appeared a single time. Its antigen is not known. V was pared by 2 bases and J by 2 bases, with 2 bases of the junction left unmatched. The CDR3 consists of 16 residues. Germline V gene sequence: CDR1 MNHEY, CDR2 SVGAGI. The protocol was immunoSEQ multiplex PCR, while the TCRdb copy is restricted to in-frame clones and leaves out a portion. The sample includes roughly 170,000 clones, approximately 93% of them seen just once. The gene calls are TRBV6-5 and TRBJ2-1, with 11 bases lining up with TRBD2. This receptor was obtained from an adult in good health. The material was peripheral blood, obtained on day 0 of AZD1222 vaccination. The CDR3 DNA sequence: TGTGCCAGCAGTTACGCTAGCGGGGGGACCTACAATGAGCAGTTCTTC. Translation: CASSYASGGTYNEQFF.